Included here is one TCR beta chain sequence, with context. This clone has only one observation. Which antigen it targets is not known. Nothing much larger sits one base from this clone, and base qualities are not available. The data were obtained in a study of blood T cell repertoires in COVID-19 (TCRdb year 2020). For context, the study as a whole: Samples from collaborators originated in the United States, Italy and Spain and spanned both the acute and convalescent phases of COVID-19. The repertoires were released in a freely available public database meant as a resource for research on the immune response to SARS-CoV-2. HLA class I and class II types, where available, came from metadata supplied by the sample provider rather than from assay-based typing. Subjects who had been exposed to COVID-19, were actively infected with it, or had recovered from it provided the deeply sampled blood TCRbeta repertoires that made up the dataset. A de-identified subject ID, COVID-19 status, age in years and sex were almost always included in the sample metadata. The prospective study material was composed of cDNA or gDNA derived from T cells, B-cell-depleted T cells, or PBMCs. The samples were drawn from the first 160 participants of the ongoing ImmuneRACE study and from 1,254 subjects provided by 6 global collaborators. General study outcomes and caveats: The amount of clinical and demographic metadata varied by source and participant and was provided uncurated.

The immunoSEQ Assay, a bias-controlled multiplex PCR, was used to amplify TCRbeta CDR3 regions from genomic DNA. On the study's bioinformatics: The number of nucleated cells in each sample was estimated from the amplification of reference gene primers within the assay. To quantify the absolute abundance of each unique TCRbeta CDR3 rearrangement, sequence reads were collapsed and filtered. Productive Simpson clonality was computed per sample as the square root of Simpson's diversity index over productive rearrangements. Entries here come from immuneACCESS through TCRdb and include only in-frame sequences with V and J called. Some clones fail to appear in such tables; in the studies checked, an unresolved V gene covers under half of the shortfall, and the cause of the remainder is unknown. V, J and clone size derive from that table, while D and trimming were established from the DNA sequence. In this sample the table shows roughly 110,000 clones, around 88% of which occur a single time. 19% of the sample is taken by the ten largest.

Via the germline V gene (reference sequence), CDR1 is LNHDA and CDR2 SQIVND. From cysteine to phenylalanine, the CDR3 is 12 amino acids long. Kept here is only the CDR3 DNA, which spans 36 bases and is read in frame from base 1. V is clipped by 9 bases and J by 7 bases, and the sequence between their germline boundaries is 13 bases long. Each collaborating institution followed its own protocols to collect whole blood in K2EDTA tubes. For TCRbeta analysis, collaborators shipped samples in one of three forms: frozen whole blood, isolated PBMCs, or DNA extracted from either of those sample types. In this chain, TRBV19 is recombined with TRBJ2-4, and TRBD1 may be the D gene, going by 5 matching bases. This receptor was obtained from a human donor with acute or convalescent COVID-19. The donor label of this sample is uncertain. Sequenced material: peripheral blood. The DNA is TGTGCCAGACGGCTACAGGTGAACATTCAGTACTTC. The translation is CARRLQVNIQYF.